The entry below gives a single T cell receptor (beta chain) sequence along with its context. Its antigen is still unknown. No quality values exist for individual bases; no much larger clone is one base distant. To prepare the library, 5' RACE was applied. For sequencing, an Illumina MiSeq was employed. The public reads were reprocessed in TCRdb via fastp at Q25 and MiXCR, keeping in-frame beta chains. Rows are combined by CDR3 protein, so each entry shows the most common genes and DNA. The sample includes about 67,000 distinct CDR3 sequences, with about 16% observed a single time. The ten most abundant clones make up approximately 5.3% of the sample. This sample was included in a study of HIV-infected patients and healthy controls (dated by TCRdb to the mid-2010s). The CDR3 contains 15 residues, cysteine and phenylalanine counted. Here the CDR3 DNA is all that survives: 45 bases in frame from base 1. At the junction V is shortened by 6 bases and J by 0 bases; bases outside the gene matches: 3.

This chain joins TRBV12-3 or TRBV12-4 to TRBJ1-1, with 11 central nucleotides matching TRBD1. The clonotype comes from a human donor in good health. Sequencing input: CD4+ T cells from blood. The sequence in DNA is TGTGCCAGCAGCGGGACAGGGGGGATGAACACTGAAGCTTTCTTT. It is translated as CASSGTGGMNTEAFF.